This T cell receptor (beta chain) was recovered during a study of blood T cell repertoires in COVID-19. In the study overall: Nucleic acid was either cDNA or gDNA, and it came from T cells, B-cell-depleted T cells, or PBMCs.

Measured with immunoSEQ multiplex PCR; TCRdb has only the in-frame clones, and not every one. The sample has more than 350,000 clones, roughly 90% seen once. Trimming cost V 0 bases and J 6 bases, with 14 bases left between them. CDR1 SQVTM and CDR2 ANQGSEA come from the germline V gene. The CDR3 length is 14 residues. This sequence joins TRBV29-1 and TRBJ1-1, with D perhaps matching TRBD1 (5 bases). Sequenced input: peripheral blood. The TCR sequence derives from a woman aged 25-40 years with COVID-19, enrolled during active disease. The CDR3 DNA sequence: TGCAGCGTTGAAGACCATCAGGGCCCATCTGAAGCTTTCTTT. It encodes CSVEDHQGPSEAFF.